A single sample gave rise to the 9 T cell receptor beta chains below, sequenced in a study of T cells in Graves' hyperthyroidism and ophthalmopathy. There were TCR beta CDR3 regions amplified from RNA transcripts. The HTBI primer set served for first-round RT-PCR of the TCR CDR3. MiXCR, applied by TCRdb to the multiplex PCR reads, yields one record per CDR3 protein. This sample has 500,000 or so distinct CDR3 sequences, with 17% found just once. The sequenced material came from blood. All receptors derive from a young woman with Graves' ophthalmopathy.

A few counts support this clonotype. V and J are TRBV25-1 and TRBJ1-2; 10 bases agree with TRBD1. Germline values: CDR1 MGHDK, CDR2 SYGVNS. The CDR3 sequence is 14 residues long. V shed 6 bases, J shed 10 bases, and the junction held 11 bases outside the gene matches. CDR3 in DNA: TGTGCCAGCAGGGGACAGGGGCAGATGGGTGTCTACACCTTC. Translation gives CASRGQGQMGVYTF.

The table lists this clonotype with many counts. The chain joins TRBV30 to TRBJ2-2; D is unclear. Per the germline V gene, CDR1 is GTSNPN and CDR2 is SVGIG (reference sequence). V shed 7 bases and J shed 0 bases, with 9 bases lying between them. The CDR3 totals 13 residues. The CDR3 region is CAFWASNTGELFF. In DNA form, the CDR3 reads TGTGCCTTCTGGGCCTCGAACACCGGGGAGCTGTTTTTT.

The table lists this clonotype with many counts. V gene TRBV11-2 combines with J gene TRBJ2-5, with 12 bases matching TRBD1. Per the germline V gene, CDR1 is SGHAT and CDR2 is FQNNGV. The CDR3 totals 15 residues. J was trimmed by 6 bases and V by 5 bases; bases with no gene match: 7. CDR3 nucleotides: TGTGCCAGCAGCACGGGACAGGGGGCTGGAAAGACCCAGTACTTC. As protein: CASSTGQGAGKTQYF.

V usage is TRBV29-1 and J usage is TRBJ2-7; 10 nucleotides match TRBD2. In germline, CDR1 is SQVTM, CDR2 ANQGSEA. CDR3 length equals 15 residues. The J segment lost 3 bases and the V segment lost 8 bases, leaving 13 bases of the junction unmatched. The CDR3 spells CSYSRLAGGGYEQYF. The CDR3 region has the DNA TGCAGCTATTCGAGACTAGCGGGTGGGGGCTACGAGCAGTACTTC.

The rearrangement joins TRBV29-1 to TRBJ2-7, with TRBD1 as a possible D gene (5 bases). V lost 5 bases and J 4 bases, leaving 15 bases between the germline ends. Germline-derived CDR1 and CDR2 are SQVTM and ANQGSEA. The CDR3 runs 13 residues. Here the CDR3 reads CSVFEGDRYEQYF. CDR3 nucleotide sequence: TGCAGCGTTTTTGAAGGAGACAGATACGAGCAGTACTTC.

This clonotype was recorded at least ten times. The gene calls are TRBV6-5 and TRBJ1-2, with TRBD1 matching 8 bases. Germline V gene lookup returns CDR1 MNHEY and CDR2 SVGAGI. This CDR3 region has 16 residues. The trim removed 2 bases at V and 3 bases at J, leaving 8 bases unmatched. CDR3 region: CASSYHSGQGDYGYTF. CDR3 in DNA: TGTGCCAGCAGTTACCATTCTGGACAGGGCGACTATGGCTACACCTTC.

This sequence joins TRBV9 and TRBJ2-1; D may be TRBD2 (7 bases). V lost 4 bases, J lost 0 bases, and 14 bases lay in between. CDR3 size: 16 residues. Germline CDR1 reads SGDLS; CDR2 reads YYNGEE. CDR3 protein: CASSIRGALSYNEQFF. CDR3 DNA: TGTGCCAGCAGCATTCGGGGGGCCCTCTCCTACAATGAGCAGTTCTTC.

The CDR3 nucleotides are TGCAGTGCTAGGGTGGGGAACACCATATATTTT. Translated: CSARVGNTIYF. The rearrangement joins TRBV20-1 to TRBJ1-3; D gene ambiguous. The germline CDR1 and CDR2 sequences are DFQATT and SNEGSKA (reference sequence). Trimming left V 3 bases short and J 7 bases short, with 7 bases between. The CDR3 has 11 amino acids.

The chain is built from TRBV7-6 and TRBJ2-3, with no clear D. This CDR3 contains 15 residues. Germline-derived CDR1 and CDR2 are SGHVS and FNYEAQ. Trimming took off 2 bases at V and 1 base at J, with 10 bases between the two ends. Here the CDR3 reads CASSLKGLRTDTQYF. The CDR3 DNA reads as TGTGCCAGCAGCTTAAAAGGGCTCCGCACAGATACGCAGTATTTT.